These 29 T cell receptor delta chains came from one sample sequenced in a study of γδ T cells in repeated Plasmodium falciparum infection (dated by TCRdb to the early 2020s). The library was made by multiplex PCR. These reads were obtained on an Illumina MiSeq. TCRdb reanalyzed the public reads with the CATT caller, and identical DNA sequences were merged afterwards. The sample table shows 93,000 or so delta-chain clones, and over 0.9% are seen once. Of the sample, approximately 10% is held by the ten largest clones. Vgamma9/Vdelta2+ and Vdelta2-negative gammadelta T cell populations were flow-sorted from peripheral blood mononuclear cells for bulk TCR repertoire analysis. The source material was gamma-delta T cells from blood. The receptors derive from a pool of human donors (malaria-infected and uninfected, not separated).

This clone showed up just a few times. The TCRdb protein, from a much larger clone, departs from this DNA's translation at residue 6, likely by read error; the protein shown derives from the DNA. V and J are TRDV2 and TRDJ1; 12 nucleotides line up with TRDD3. No J gene is reported in TCRdb; it was inferred here by comparing the DNA with germline. Trimming removed 0 bases from V and 2 bases from J; junction bases left unmatched: 12. Looked up from germline, CDR1 is GEAIGNYY and CDR2 is EKD. The CDR3 has 19 residues. CDR3 sequence: CACDTGRLGDTRRTDKLIF. The CDR3 bases are TGTGCCTGTGACACCGGCCGACTGGGGGATACACGTCGGACCGATAAACTCATCTTT.

To note about this clone: Translating this DNA gives a protein that differs at residue 11 from the TCRdb one, which belongs to a much larger clone; a read error is likely, and the protein shown is this translation. The gene calls are TRDV2 and TRDJ1; no definite D call. CDR1 is GEAIGNYY and CDR2 is EKD in the germline V gene. V lost 0 bases and J lost 3, with 16 bases in between. This CDR3 has 16 amino acids. This chain's CDR3 is CACDTKKLTRADKLIF. The DNA of the CDR3 is TGTGCCTGTGACACCAAGAAACTAACTAGAGCCGATAAACTCATCTTT.

In this sample, this clone turned up many times. Since a far larger clone is one base different, this is likely a read error. At the DNA level, this CDR3 is encoded by other sequences in the same sample as well. The chain carries TRDV2 and TRDJ1, with a tentative D call TRDD3 (6 bases). Matching the DNA to germline supplied the J gene, which TCRdb does not give. This CDR3 comprises 14 residues. V shed 1 base and J shed 3 bases, with 11 bases lying between them. The germline gives CDR1 GEAIGNYY, CDR2 EKD. The CDR3 DNA reads as TGTGCCTGTGACACGAGAGATACGGCCGATAAACTCATCTTT. It yields the protein CACDTRDTADKLIF.

As regards this clone: This DNA translates differently at residue 8 from the TCRdb protein, which is that of a much larger clone; a read error is likely, and the protein shown is the DNA's own translation. V and J are TRDV1 and TRDJ1, with TRDD3 as a possible D gene (7 bases). The J gene comes from matching the DNA to germline here; TCRdb lacks it. Germline lookup yields CDR1 TSWWSYY and CDR2 QGS. The length of the CDR3 is 19 residues. V was clipped by 5 bases and J by 0 bases, with 25 bases between them. DNA for the CDR3: TGTGCTCTTGGGAACCTTCCGGACGGCTGGGGGCAGTACACCGATAAACTCATCTTT. Translation: CALGNLPDGWGQYTDKLIF.

This clone occurred a few times. A far larger clone is only one base removed, so a read error is likely. Within the sample, other DNA sequences also encode this same CDR3. V usage is TRDV1 and J usage is TRDJ1, with TRDD3 matching over 12 bases. TCRdb records no J gene; here it was assigned by comparing the DNA to germline. Per germline, CDR1 TSWWSYY and CDR2 QGS. The CDR3 runs to 21 residues. V shed 0 bases and J 0 bases; nucleotides not matched to a gene: 14. The CDR3 bases are TGTGCTCTTGGGGAACTAGATTTCTTTCTGGGGGATACGCTGTACACCGATAAACTCATCTTT. Translated, it gives CALGELDFFLGDTLYTDKLIF.

The sample holds many counts of this clone. This chain links TRDV1 with TRDJ1; possibly TRDD2 for D (6 bases). Germline V gene sequence: CDR1 TSWWSYY, CDR2 QGS. Trimming left V 2 bases short and J 0 bases short, with 19 bases between. The CDR3 is 18 amino acids. CDR3 region: CALGEYVLPSPNTDKLIF. DNA of the CDR3: TGTGCTCTTGGGGAATACGTCCTACCCTCTCCTAACACCGATAAACTCATCTTT.

This clone was seen ten or more times. This DNA's translation and the protein TCRdb lists, from a much larger clone, do not match at residue 22, likely due to a read error; the protein shown is translated from the DNA. The rearrangement links TRDV1 to TRDJ1; 12 bases line up with TRDD3. The germline V gene has CDR1 TSWWSYY and CDR2 QGS. The length of the CDR3 is 23 residues. CDR3 sequence: CALGELGKLSLKVLGDTYYKLTF. The CDR3 coding sequence is TGTGCTCTTGGGGAACTTGGCAAATTATCCCTCAAAGTACTGGGGGATACTTACTATAAACTCACCTTT.

This clone was detected only a few times. The mismatch at residue 7 between this DNA's translation and the TCRdb protein of a much larger clone likely reflects a read error; the protein shown is translated from the DNA. This sequence joins TRDV2 and TRDJ1, with 10 bases lining up with TRDD3. Germline trimming cut 1 base from V and 0 bases from J; bases unmatched to any gene: 7. Germline-derived CDR1 and CDR2 are GEAIGNYY and EKD. The CDR3 totals 17 residues. In DNA, the CDR3 is TGTGCCTGTGACACACTGGAGACTGGGGGATACACCGATAAACTCATCTTT. Translation gives CACDTLETGGYTDKLIF.

Only a few counts were recorded for this clone. The protein given by TCRdb reflects a much larger clone and differs at residue 13 from this DNA's translation, likely from a read error; the protein shown is the DNA's translation. V is TRDV2 and J is TRDJ1; 11 nucleotides match TRDD3. Since TCRdb gives no J gene, matching the DNA to germline was used here to assign it. The CDR3 sequence is 17 residues long. The germline V gene has CDR1 GEAIGNYY and CDR2 EKD. V lost 0 bases, J lost 7 bases, and 12 bases stayed unmatched. This CDR3 reads CACDTVEWGIRVGKLIF. The CDR3, as DNA: TGTGCCTGTGACACCGTAGAATGGGGGATACGAGTTGGTAAACTCATCTTT.

This clone was recorded a few times. The protein that TCRdb holds for this DNA derives from a much larger clone and differs from the translated DNA at residue 4, which likely indicates a read error; the protein shown here is translated from the DNA. The chain links TRDV2 to TRDJ1; perhaps TRDD3 as D (5 bases). The J gene is absent in TCRdb and was assigned here via DNA matching to germline. The CDR3 is 19 amino acids. V lost 5 bases to trimming and J lost 3 bases, with 30 bases between them. Per germline, CDR1 GEAIGNYY and CDR2 EKD. In DNA, the CDR3 is TGTGCCTGTGGCACGGTCCCCGCCAGTGGGGCCCCGGACCCCGATAAACTCATCTTT. This sequence encodes CACGTVPASGAPDPDKLIF.

This clone has just a few counts. A far larger clone is only one base removed, so a read error is likely. The same CDR3 is also encoded by other DNA sequences in this sample. The V call is TRDV3, the J call TRDJ1; 9 bases agree with TRDD2. This CDR3 has 18 amino acids. Losses at the gene ends were 2 bases for V and 2 bases for J; bases not matched to a gene: 18. Germline V gene sequence: CDR1 TVYSNPD, CDR2 GDNSRS (reference sequence). The CDR3 protein is CAFDLPTGGLTGTDKLIF. The CDR3 DNA sequence: TGTGCCTTTGACCTTCCTACGGGAGGATTGACGGGGACCGATAAACTCATCTTT.

In regard to this clone: TCRdb lists the protein of a much larger clone for this DNA, which differs at residue 7, so this is likely a read error; the protein given here is translated from the DNA itself. V usage is TRDV2 and J usage is TRDJ1; D unresolved. TCRdb leaves out the J gene; it was filled in here by matching the DNA to germline. The germline V gene encodes CDR1 GEAIGNYY and CDR2 EKD. This CDR3 contains 15 residues. V lost 3 bases, J lost 2 bases, and 15 bases lay in between. In nucleotides, the CDR3 is TGTGCCTGTGACCTTCTCGCACGTACTACCGATAAACTCATCTTT. This gives the protein CACDLLARTTDKLIF.

Details on this clone: The protein that TCRdb holds for this DNA derives from a much larger clone and differs from the translated DNA at residue 11, which likely indicates a read error; the protein shown here is translated from the DNA. The CDR3 protein is CACDTVGGESPWDTRQMFF. The CDR3 region has the DNA TGTGCCTGTGACACCGTTGGGGGGGAAAGCCCCTGGGACACCCGACAGATGTTTTTC. The chain links TRDV2 to TRDJ3; maybe TRDD3 (6 bases). Because TCRdb records no J gene, it was assigned here through a match of the DNA to germline. The CDR3 extends over 19 amino acids. From germline, CDR1 is GEAIGNYY and CDR2 EKD. The ends were cut back, 0 bases at V and 2 bases at J, with 16 bases in the middle.

As for this clone: TCRdb records a much larger clone's protein for this DNA, with a difference at residue 9 that likely arises from a read error; the protein given is the translation of the DNA. The chain joins TRDV1 to TRDJ1; 7 bases agree with TRDD2. TCRdb carries no J gene annotation; the J gene was assigned here by matching the DNA with germline. V dropped 3 bases and J dropped 1; count of bases not matched to a gene: 35. Per germline, CDR1 TSWWSYY and CDR2 QGS. The CDR3 covers 25 residues. The CDR3 DNA reads TGTGCTCTTGGGGACTTAAGGCCCGTTCCTACGAGAATGGGGAGGGCTTATAACTCCACCGATAAACTCATCTTT. It specifies CALGDLRPVPTRMGRAYNSTDKLIF.

Ten or more counts support this clone. This likely stems from a read error, as it lies one base from a far larger clone. The same CDR3 also results from other DNA sequences found in this sample. This rearrangement joins TRDV1 to TRDJ1; 8 positions match TRDD3. V trimming: 3 bases; J trimming: 9 bases; junction bases outside the gene matches: 18. CDR3 length: 17 amino acids. Germline CDR1 reads TSWWSYY; CDR2 reads QGS. CDR3 loop: CALGDHSCYWGVRQLIF. CDR3 coding DNA: TGTGCTCTTGGGGACCATTCTTGTTACTGGGGGGTCCGGCAACTCATCTTT.

This clone showed up just a few times. Translating this DNA gives a protein that differs at residue 4 from the TCRdb one, which belongs to a much larger clone; a read error is likely, and the protein shown is this translation. The chain carries TRDV2 and TRDJ1; TRDD3 matches at 8 bases. TCRdb offers no J gene call, so here the DNA was matched to germline to obtain one. Germline V gene data show CDR1 as GEAIGNYY and CDR2 as EKD. This CDR3 comprises 18 residues. DNA for the CDR3: TGTGCCTGTGCCACCCTCGGACCTACTGGGGATACCACCGATAAACTCATCTTT. Residues: CACATLGPTGDTTDKLIF.

Points on this clone: A far larger clone is only one base removed, so a read error is likely. Other nucleotide sequences in the sample specify the same CDR3. This chain joins TRAV14/DV4 and TRDJ1; 10 bases are a match to TRDD3. The J segment lost 2 bases and the V segment lost 9 bases, leaving 18 bases of the junction unmatched. This CDR3 region has 18 residues. CDR1 is TSDPSYG and CDR2 is QGSYDQQN in the germline V gene (reference sequence). The CDR3 region is CAIIHLRFGGIRTDKLIF. The CDR3 DNA sequence: TGTGCAATCATACACCTACGCTTTGGGGGGATACGTACCGATAAACTCATCTTT.

In this sample, this clone is medium-sized. The sample contains more than one DNA sequence encoding this CDR3. The gene calls are TRDV3 and TRDJ1; TRDD3 aligns across 8 bases. V shed 1 base and J 10 bases; nucleotides not matched to a gene: 23. From germline, CDR1 is TVYSNPD and CDR2 GDNSRS (reference sequence). CDR3 length: 17 amino acids. Written as DNA, the CDR3 is TGTGCCTTTATAAAACTCCCCTTACAAACCCTTACTGGGGGACTCATCTTT. Its translation is CAFIKLPLQTLTGGLIF.

As regards this clone: The TCRdb record carries a much larger clone's protein, which differs from this DNA's translation at residue 15; a read error is the likely cause, and the protein listed here is the DNA translation. The V gene call is TRDV2, and the J gene call is absent; whether TRDD3, the table's D call, matches the DNA was not checked. Germline CDR1 GEAIGNYY, CDR2 EKD. This CDR3 has 17 amino acids. The CDR3 loop is CACDPLGGPHSTDKPIF. CDR3 nucleotide sequence: TGTGCCTGTGACCCACTGGGGGGGCCTCACTCCACCGATAAACCCATCTTT.

Regarding this clone: The translation of this DNA and the TCRdb protein of a much larger clone differ at residue 7, probably owing to a read error; the protein shown here is translated from the DNA. V usage is TRDV1 and J usage is TRDJ1, with D perhaps TRDD2 (5 bases). The CDR3 spans 18 residues. The V and J ends lost 1 base and 8 bases respectively, with 26 bases between them. Per the germline V gene, CDR1 is TSWWSYY and CDR2 is QGS. CDR3: CALGERLLAPGIPAKLIF. The CDR3 nucleotides read TGTGCTCTTGGGGAACGGCTCCTAGCCCCTGGAATCCCAGCGAAACTCATCTTT.

This clone was recorded at least ten times. A read error is likely here: a far larger clone is one base away. The sample has other DNA sequences that encode this CDR3 too. The chain joins TRDV1 to TRDJ1, with 9 nucleotides matching TRDD3. The J gene was missing in TCRdb and was found by matching the end of the DNA to germline. CDR1 and CDR2 (germline): TSWWSYY, QGS. This CDR3 comprises 17 residues. Written as DNA, the CDR3 is TGTGCTCTCGGGGTCGGGGCTGGGGGATTCTCTACCGATAAACTCATCTTT. As protein: CALGVGAGGFSTDKLIF.

The V call is TRDV2, the J call TRDJ1; D is unresolved. Assignment of the J gene here rests on matching the DNA to germline, because TCRdb gives none. CDR3 size: 14 residues. Germline CDR1 and CDR2: GEAIGNYY and EKD. Trimming left V 3 bases short and J 3 bases short, with 13 bases between. CDR3 in amino acids: CACDVRRVPDKLIF. In DNA form, the CDR3 reads TGTGCCTGTGACGTCCGACGGGTCCCCGATAAACTCATCTTT.

On this clone: This sequence is one base from a far larger clone and is likely a read error. The sample has other DNA sequences that encode this CDR3 too. The chain is built from TRDV2 and TRDJ1; 9 bases are a match to TRDD3. Since TCRdb gives no J gene, matching the DNA to germline was used here to assign it. Germline V gene data show CDR1 as GEAIGNYY and CDR2 as EKD. The junction had 23 bases not matched to a gene; V was cut back by 3 bases and J by 10 bases. The CDR3 runs 18 residues. This CDR3 reads CACDSLLGDTRKELTLIF. The CDR3 DNA reads as TGTGCCTGTGACTCTTTACTAGGGGATACGCGTAAAGAGCTAACACTCATCTTT.

As regards this clone: Translating this DNA gives a protein that differs at residue 22 from the TCRdb one, which belongs to a much larger clone; a read error is likely, and the protein shown is this translation. The V gene reported is TRDV1; the J gene is uncalled; the table's D call of TRDD3 was not tested on the DNA. Germline-derived CDR1 and CDR2 are TSWWSYY and QGS. This CDR3 has 24 residues. CDR3 nucleotides: TGTGCTCTTGGGCCAATTGGGGGCATTTCCTACGAGTCTGACGGCGGGGGATTCACCGATAAACCCATCTTT. Amino acids: CALGPIGGISYESDGGGFTDKPIF.

This clone was found a few times. A far larger clone is just one base off, so this is likely a read error. This sample includes further DNA sequences coding for the same CDR3. The genes are TRDV1 and TRDJ1; D may be TRDD3 (5 bases). In the absence of a J gene in TCRdb, the DNA was matched to germline to assign it here. The CDR3 runs to 18 residues. Germline CDR1 TSWWSYY, CDR2 QGS. This CDR3 reads CALGELVRTRGYTDKLIF. In DNA form, the CDR3 reads TGTGCCCTTGGGGAACTAGTGCGAACCCGGGGGTACACCGATAAACTCATCTTT.

This clone was observed a few times. The protein TCRdb lists belongs to a much larger clone and differs from this DNA's translation at residue 8, which points to a read error; the protein shown is made from the DNA. This sequence joins TRDV2 and TRDJ1; D gene unclear. The J gene, not given by TCRdb, was assigned here from a germline match of the nucleotide sequence. The CDR3 spans 18 residues. Germline V CDR1 and CDR2: GEAIGNYY, EKD. The ends were cut back, 0 bases at V and 0 bases at J, with 19 bases in the middle. The CDR3 region is CACDTILEDPRYTDKLIF. CDR3 DNA: TGTGCCTGTGACACCATCCTGGAGGACCCCCGGTACACCGATAAACTCATCTTT.

In this sample, this clone turned up a few times. TCRdb lists the protein of a much larger clone for this DNA, which differs at residue 3, so this is likely a read error; the protein given here is translated from the DNA itself. The chain combines TRDV2 with TRDJ1; no clear D. The J gene, left out of TCRdb, was set here by checking the DNA against germline. Germline V gene lookup returns CDR1 GEAIGNYY and CDR2 EKD. The CDR3 loop spans 16 amino acids. V was pared by 9 bases and J by 4 bases, with 26 bases between. This CDR3 is CARNCQNSTEIDKLIF. CDR3 DNA: TGTGCCCGTAATTGTCAGAATTCGACGGAGATCGATAAACTCATCTTT.

Details on this clone: A single base is all that separates this from a far larger clone, so a read error is likely. Because the CDR3's place on the DNA is in doubt, the DNA is left out and the CDR3 is given as listed by TCRdb. V usage is TRDV2 and J usage is TRDJ1; no check of the table's D call, TRDD3, against the DNA was made. The CDR3 totals 18 residues, both ends included. Germline lookup yields CDR1 GEAIGNYY and CDR2 EKD. The CDR3 sequence is CACDTVGDGAPRTDKLIF.

This clone was picked up a small number of times. One base separates it from a far larger clone, so it is likely a read error. This sample includes further DNA sequences coding for the same CDR3. The V gene is TRDV1, the J gene TRDJ1; possible D gene TRDD3, 5 bases. As TCRdb names no J gene, one was assigned here on the basis of a DNA match to germline. The CDR3 totals 25 residues. Germline CDR1 TSWWSYY, CDR2 QGS. Trimming left V 3 bases short and J 0 bases short, with 41 bases between. This chain's CDR3 is CALGDSYREHHSGGRDIPYTDKLIF. The CDR3 DNA reads as TGTGCTCTTGGGGATTCTTACAGGGAGCACCATTCCGGGGGCCGCGACATCCCGTACACCGATAAACTCATCTTT.